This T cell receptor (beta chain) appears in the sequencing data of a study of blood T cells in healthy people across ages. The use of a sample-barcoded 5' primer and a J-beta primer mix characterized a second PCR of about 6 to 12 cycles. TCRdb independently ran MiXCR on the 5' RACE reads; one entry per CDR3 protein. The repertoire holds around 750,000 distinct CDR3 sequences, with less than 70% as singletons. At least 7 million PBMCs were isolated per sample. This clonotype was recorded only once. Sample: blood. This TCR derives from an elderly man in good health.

The DNA of the CDR3 is TGTGCCAGCAGCACCACCGGGACTGTCTGGAGATACGCGTATTTT. This encodes CASSTTGTVWRYAYF. The V gene is TRBV9, the J gene TRBJ2-3; tentatively, D is TRBD2 (6 bases). Looked up from germline, CDR1 is SGDLS and CDR2 is YYNGEE. The length of the CDR3 is 15 residues. Deletions cut 4 bases from V and 14 bases from J, with 26 bases between.